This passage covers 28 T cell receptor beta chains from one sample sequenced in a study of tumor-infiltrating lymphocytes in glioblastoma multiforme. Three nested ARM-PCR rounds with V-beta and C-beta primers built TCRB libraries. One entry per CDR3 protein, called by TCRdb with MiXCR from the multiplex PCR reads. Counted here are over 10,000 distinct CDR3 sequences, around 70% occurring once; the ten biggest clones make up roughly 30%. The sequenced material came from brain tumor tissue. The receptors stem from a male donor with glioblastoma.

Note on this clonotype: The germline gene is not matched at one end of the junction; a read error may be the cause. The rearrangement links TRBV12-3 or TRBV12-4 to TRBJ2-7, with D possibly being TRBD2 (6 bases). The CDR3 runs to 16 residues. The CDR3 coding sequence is TGTGCCGGCAGTTCCGGGGCTAGCGTGAGAGACTACGAGCAGTACTTC. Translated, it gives CAGSSGASVRDYEQYF.

The CDR3 DNA reads as TGTGCCAGCACCTCACTAGCGCGGGAAGATACGCAGTATTTT. Residues: CASTSLAREDTQYF. This chain links TRBV11-2 with TRBJ2-3; 7 bases align to TRBD2. Per the germline V gene, CDR1 is SGHAT and CDR2 is FQNNGV. The length of the CDR3 is 14 residues. V lost 7 bases and J lost 5; bases outside the gene matches: 9. The whole variable domain, filled in from reference TRBV11-2 and TRBJ2-3, reads EAGVAQSPRYKIIEKRQSVAFWCNPISGHATLYWYQQILGQGPKLLIQFQNNGVVDDSQLPKDRFSAERLKGVDSTLKIQPAKLEDSAVYLCASTSLAREDTQYFGPGTRLTVL.

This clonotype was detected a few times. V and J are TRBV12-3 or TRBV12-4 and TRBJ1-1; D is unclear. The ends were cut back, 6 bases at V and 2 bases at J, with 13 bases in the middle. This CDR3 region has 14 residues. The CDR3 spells CASSPLAINTEAFF. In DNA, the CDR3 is TGTGCCAGCAGCCCGCTGGCAATAAACACTGAAGCTTTCTTT.

In DNA, the CDR3 is TGTGCCAGCAGTCCTCAGGGCACTGAAGCTTTCTTT. Its protein product is CASSPQGTEAFF. The chain uses TRBV6-5 and TRBJ1-1, with D maybe TRBD1 (5 bases). The CDR3 runs 12 residues. Trimming removed 5 bases at V and 4 bases at J, with 8 bases between. Germline assignment: CDR1 MNHEY and CDR2 SVGAGI.

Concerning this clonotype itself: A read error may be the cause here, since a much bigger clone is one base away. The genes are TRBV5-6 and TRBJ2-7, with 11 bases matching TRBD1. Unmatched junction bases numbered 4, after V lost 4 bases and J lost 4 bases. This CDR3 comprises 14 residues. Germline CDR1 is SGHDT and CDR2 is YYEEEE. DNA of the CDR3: TGTGCCAGCAGCCGGGGACAGGGGGTTTACGAGCAGTACTTC. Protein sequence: CASSRGQGVYEQYF.

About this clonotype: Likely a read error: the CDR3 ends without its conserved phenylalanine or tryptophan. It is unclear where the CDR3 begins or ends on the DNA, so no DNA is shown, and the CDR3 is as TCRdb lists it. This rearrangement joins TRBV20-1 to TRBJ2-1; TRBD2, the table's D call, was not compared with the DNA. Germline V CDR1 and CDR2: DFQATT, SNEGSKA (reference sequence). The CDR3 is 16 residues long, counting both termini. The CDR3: CSANRPGLAGMNKQSL.

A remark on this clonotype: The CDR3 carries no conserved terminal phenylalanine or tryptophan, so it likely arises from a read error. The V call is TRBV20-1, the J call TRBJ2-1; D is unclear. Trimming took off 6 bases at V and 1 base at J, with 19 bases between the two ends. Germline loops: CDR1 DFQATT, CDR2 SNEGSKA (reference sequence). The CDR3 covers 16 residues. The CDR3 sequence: CSATQFKPRSYNEQFL. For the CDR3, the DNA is TGCAGTGCCACACAGTTTAAGCCGAGGTCCTACAATGAGCAGTTCCTC.

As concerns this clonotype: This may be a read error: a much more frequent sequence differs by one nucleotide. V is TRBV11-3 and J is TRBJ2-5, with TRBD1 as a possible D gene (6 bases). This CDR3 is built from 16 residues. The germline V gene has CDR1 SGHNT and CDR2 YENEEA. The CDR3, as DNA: TGTGCCAGAAGCTTAGATCAAGGACAGCCCCTTTGGACCCAGTACTTC. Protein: CARSLDQGQPLWTQYF. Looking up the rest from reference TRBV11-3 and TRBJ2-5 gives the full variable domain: EAGVVQSPRYKIIEKKQPVAFWCNPISGHNTLYWYLQNLGQGPELLIRYENEEAVDDSQLPKDRFSAERLKGVDSTLKIQPAELGDSAVYLCARSLDQGQPLWTQYFGPGTRLLVL.

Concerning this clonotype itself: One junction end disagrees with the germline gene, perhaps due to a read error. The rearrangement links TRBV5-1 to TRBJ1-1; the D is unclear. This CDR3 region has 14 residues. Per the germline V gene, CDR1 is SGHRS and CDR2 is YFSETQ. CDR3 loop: CASCLDAPNTEAFF. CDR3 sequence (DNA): TGCGCCAGCTGCTTGGATGCTCCGAACACTGAAGCTTTCTTT.

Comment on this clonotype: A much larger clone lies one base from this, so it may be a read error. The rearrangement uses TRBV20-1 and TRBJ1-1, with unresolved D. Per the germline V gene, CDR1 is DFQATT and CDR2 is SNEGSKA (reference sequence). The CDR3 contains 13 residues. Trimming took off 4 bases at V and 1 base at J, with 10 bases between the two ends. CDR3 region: CSAILPGNTEAFF. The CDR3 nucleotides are TGCAGTGCTATATTACCCGGGAACACTGAAGCTTTCTTT.

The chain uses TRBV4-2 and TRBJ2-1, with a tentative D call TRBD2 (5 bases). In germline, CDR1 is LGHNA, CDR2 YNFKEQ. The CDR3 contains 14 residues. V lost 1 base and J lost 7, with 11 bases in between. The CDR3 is CASSQGGLGNEQFF. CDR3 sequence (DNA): TGTGCCAGCAGCCAAGGAGGGCTTGGAAATGAGCAGTTCTTC.

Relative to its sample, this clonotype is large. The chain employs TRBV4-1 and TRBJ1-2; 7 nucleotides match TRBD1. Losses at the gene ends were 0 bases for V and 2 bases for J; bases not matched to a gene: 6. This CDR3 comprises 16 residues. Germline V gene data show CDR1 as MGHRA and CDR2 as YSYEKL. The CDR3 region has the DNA TGCGCCAGCAGCCAAGATCGATACAGGGGAAACTATGGCTACACCTTC. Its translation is CASSQDRYRGNYGYTF.

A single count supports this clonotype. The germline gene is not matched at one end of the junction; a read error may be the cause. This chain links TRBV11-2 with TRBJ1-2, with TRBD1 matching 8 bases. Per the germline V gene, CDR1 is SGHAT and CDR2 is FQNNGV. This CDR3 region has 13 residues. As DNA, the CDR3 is TGTGCCAACAGCATCGACAGGGGCTCCCCTCTAACCTTC. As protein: CANSIDRGSPLTF.

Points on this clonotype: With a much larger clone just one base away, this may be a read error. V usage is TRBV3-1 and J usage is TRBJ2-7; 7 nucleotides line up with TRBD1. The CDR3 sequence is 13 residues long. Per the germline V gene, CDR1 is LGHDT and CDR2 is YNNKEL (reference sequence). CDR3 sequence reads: CARSHGTAYEQYF. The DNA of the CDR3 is TGTGCCCGCAGCCATGGGACAGCCTACGAGCAGTACTTC.

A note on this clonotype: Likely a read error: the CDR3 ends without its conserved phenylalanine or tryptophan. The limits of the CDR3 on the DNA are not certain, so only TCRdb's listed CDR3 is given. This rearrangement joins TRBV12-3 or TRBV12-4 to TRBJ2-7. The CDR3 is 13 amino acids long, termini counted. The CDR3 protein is CASSYIQSYEQNS.

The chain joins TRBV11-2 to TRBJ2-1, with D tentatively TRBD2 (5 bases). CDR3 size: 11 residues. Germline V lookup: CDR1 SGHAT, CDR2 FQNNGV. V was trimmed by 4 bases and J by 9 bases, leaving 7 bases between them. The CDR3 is CASSSGGEQFF. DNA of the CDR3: TGTGCCAGCAGCTCAGGAGGTGAGCAGTTCTTC.

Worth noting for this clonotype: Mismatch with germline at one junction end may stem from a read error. CDR3 region: CGASIQGSRYEQYF. In nucleotides, the CDR3 is TGCGGTGCTTCTATACAGGGTAGCAGGTATGAGCAGTACTTC. The chain joins TRBV20-1 to TRBJ2-7; D may be TRBD1 (6 bases). The CDR3 covers 14 residues. CDR1 is DFQATT, CDR2 SNEGSKA, per germline (reference sequence).

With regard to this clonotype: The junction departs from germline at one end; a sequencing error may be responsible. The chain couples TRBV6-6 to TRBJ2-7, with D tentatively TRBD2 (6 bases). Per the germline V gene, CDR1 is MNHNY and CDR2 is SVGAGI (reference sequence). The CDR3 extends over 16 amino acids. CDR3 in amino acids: CAGSYSGGRSSYEQYF. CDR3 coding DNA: TGTGCCGGCAGTTACTCCGGAGGGAGGTCCTCCTACGAGCAGTACTTC.

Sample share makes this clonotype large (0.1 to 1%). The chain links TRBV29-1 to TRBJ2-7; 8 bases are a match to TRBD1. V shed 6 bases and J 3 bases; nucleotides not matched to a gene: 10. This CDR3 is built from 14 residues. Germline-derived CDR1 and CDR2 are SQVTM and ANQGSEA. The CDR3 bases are TGCAGCGTAGTACCCGGACAGGGCTTCTACGAGCAGTACTTC. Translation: CSVVPGQGFYEQYF.

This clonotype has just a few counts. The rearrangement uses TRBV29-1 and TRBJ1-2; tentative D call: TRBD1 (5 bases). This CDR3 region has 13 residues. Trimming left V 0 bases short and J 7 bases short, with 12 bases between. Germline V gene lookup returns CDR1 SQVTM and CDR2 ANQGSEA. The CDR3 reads CSVEDRRVGGYTF. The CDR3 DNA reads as TGCAGCGTTGAAGACCGCAGGGTCGGTGGCTACACCTTC.

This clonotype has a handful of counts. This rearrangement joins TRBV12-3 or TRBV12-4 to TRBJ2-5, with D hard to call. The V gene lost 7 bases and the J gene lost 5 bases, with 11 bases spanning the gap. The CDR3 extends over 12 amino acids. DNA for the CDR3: TGTGCCAGCACCTTCGGTGGGGAGACCCAGTACTTC. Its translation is CASTFGGETQYF.

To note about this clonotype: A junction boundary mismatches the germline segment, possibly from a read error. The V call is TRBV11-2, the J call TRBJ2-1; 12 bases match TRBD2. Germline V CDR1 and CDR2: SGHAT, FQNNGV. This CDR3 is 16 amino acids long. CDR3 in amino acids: CVSSARATSGRSEQFF. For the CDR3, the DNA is TGTGTCAGCAGCGCTCGCGCCACTAGCGGGAGGAGTGAGCAGTTCTTC.

CDR3: CASSLAGTGGFGYTF. The CDR3 DNA is TGTGCCAGCAGCTTAGCAGGGACAGGGGGCTTTGGCTACACCTTC. This sequence joins TRBV11-2 and TRBJ1-2, with 12 bases fitting TRBD1. The CDR3 is 15 amino acids. V was clipped by 1 base and J by 7 bases; unmatched bases: 4. Germline values: CDR1 SGHAT, CDR2 FQNNGV.

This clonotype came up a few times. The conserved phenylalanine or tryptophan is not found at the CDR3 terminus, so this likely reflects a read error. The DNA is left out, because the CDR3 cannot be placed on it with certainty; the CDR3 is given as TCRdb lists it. The CDR3 loop reads CASSSTGEGTYNEQSS. V gene TRBV7-9 combines with J gene TRBJ2-1; the D call of TRBD1 is as the table states it, not checked on the DNA. Per germline, CDR1 SEHNR and CDR2 FQNEAQ (reference sequence). The CDR3 totals 16 residues, both ends included.

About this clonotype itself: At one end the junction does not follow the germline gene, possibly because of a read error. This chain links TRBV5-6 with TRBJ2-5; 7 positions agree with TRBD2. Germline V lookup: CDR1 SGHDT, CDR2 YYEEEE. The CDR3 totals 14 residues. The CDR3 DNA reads TGTGCCAGTAGCTCCACTAGCGCCCAAGAGACCCAGCACTTC. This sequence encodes CASSSTSAQETQHF. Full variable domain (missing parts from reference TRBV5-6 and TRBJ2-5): DAGVTQSPTHLIKTRGQQVTLRCSPKSGHDTVSWYQQALGQGPQFIFQYYEEEERQRGNFPDRFSGHQFPNYSSELNVNALLLGDSALYLCASSSTSAQETQHFGPGTRLLVL.

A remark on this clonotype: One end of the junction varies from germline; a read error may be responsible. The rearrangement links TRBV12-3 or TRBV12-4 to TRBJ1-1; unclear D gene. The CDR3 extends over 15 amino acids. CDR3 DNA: TGTGCCAGCAGTTTAAGGTCAATAGATGGTGCTGAAGTTTTCTTT. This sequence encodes CASSLRSIDGAEVFF.

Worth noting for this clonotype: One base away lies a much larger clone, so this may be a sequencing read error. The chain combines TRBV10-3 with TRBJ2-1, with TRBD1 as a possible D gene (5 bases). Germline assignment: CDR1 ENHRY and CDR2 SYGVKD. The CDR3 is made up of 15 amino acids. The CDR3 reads CAFSEPDKQNNEQFF. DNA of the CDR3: TGTGCCTTCAGTGAGCCGGACAAGCAGAACAATGAGCAGTTCTTC.

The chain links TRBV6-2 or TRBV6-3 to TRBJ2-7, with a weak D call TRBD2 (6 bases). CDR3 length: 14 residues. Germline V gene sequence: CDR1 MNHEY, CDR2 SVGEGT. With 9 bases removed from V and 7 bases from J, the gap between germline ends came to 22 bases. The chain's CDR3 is CASSSLAPPGEQYF. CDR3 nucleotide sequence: TGTGCCAGTTCTAGTCTAGCGCCCCCGGGGGAGCAGTACTTC.